This TCR beta chain was observed in a study of blood T cells in healthy people across ages. For the study at large: Researchers report that template switching captured about one barcoded beta molecule per two T cells. Study results and caveats: The recorded TCR beta diversity per million T cells decreased in a roughly linear manner with age.

About this clonotype itself: Its cognate antigen is unknown.

Next came a second PCR, run for about 6 to 12 cycles, which used a sample-barcoded 5' primer along with a J-beta primer mix. A minimum of 3 million CDR3-containing paired-end reads was obtained for each sample. TCRdb ran MiXCR on the 5' RACE reads and lists one entry per CDR3 protein. Of approximately 800,000 distinct CDR3 sequences listed, about 47% are singletons. Researchers collected ten milliliters of peripheral blood from every single donor. Trimming at V came to 5 bases and at J to 3 bases, leaving 6 bases not matched to a gene. Germline values: CDR1 SGHNT, CDR2 YENEEA. The CDR3 is 17 amino acids.

The specimen sequenced was blood. The clonotype was recovered from an elderly man in good health. The rearrangement joins TRBV11-3 to TRBJ2-1; TRBD2 matches 14 bases. The CDR3 nucleotides are TGTGCCAGCAGCCCCGGACTAGCGGGAGGTAACTACAATGAGCAGTTCTTC. This sequence encodes CASSPGLAGGNYNEQFF.